This T cell receptor (beta chain) appears in the sequencing data of a study of blood T cell repertoires in COVID-19. In the study overall: From the United States, Italy and Spain came samples of acute and convalescent COVID-19. The cDNA or gDNA used as material had been derived from T cells, B-cell-depleted T cells, or PBMCs.

The table came from immunoSEQ multiplex PCR; TCRdb's copy has only in-frame clones and leaves some out. The repertoire holds roughly 220,000 clones, with 90% as singletons. After removal of 3 bases from V and 7 bases from J, the junction contained 4 bases not matched to a gene. From germline, CDR1 is SGDLS and CDR2 YYNGEE. The CDR3 runs to 14 residues. The source is a man in his thirties or forties who had been exposed to COVID-19. The chain employs TRBV9 and TRBJ1-4, with 9 bases aligning to TRBD1. What was sequenced was PBMCs or T cells enriched from blood (not recorded which). The CDR3 DNA follows: TGTGCCAGCAGCGGGGGACAGGGTTTTGAAAAACTGTTTTTT. Its translation is CASSGGQGFEKLFF.